Shown below are 29 T cell receptor beta chains from a single sample sequenced in a study of blood T cell repertoires in COVID-19 (dated by TCRdb to 2020 to 2022). Libraries were built with the immunoSEQ multiplex PCR assay. TCRdb holds this immuneACCESS table with in-frame rearrangements only. Some clones are missing; in checked studies, unresolved V genes explain under half, and the rest has no known cause. For this sample the table gives under 500,000 clones, of which 87% were detected only once. The ten largest clones add up to around 1.8% of the sample. The sample taken for sequencing was PBMCs or T cells enriched from blood (not recorded which). Receptors were obtained from a woman between 18 and 30 years old with acute COVID-19.

CDR3 nucleotides: TGTGCCAGCAGTAACAGGCGCGGCAATGAGCAGTTCTTC. Translating it yields CASSNRRGNEQFF. The chain uses TRBV6-2 or TRBV6-3 and TRBJ2-1; tentatively, D is TRBD1 (5 bases). The V gene lost 5 bases and the J gene lost 6 bases, with 11 bases spanning the gap. The CDR3 sequence is 13 residues long. From germline, CDR1 is MNHEY and CDR2 SVGEGT.

The rearrangement links TRBV9 to TRBJ2-1; D may be TRBD2 (5 bases). Germline V CDR1 and CDR2: SGDLS, YYNGEE. CDR3 length equals 15 residues. V gave up 1 base and J gave up 6 bases, with 14 bases separating them. CDR3 sequence reads: CASSVQSSIVNEQFF. CDR3 sequence (DNA): TGTGCCAGCAGCGTACAGTCTAGCATCGTCAATGAGCAGTTCTTC.

The chain has TRBV18 and TRBJ2-5, with D maybe TRBD2 (6 bases). Germline V gene sequence: CDR1 KGHSH, CDR2 LQKENI. Between the trimmed V and J ends, which lost 3 bases and 5 bases, there was a span of 13 bases. The CDR3 length is 14 residues. The CDR3 DNA follows: TGTGCCAGCTCACCCGGGACTGTACGGGAGACCCAGTACTTC. Its protein is CASSPGTVRETQYF.

The rearrangement uses TRBV5-6 and TRBJ1-1; D is perhaps TRBD1 (6 bases). From germline, CDR1 is SGHDT and CDR2 YYEEEE. With 3 bases removed from V and 7 bases from J, the gap between germline ends came to 10 bases. The CDR3 spans 12 residues. CDR3 DNA sequence: TGTGCCAGCAGCTCAGGGGTGGGTGAAGCTTTCTTT. It is translated as CASSSGVGEAFF.

The DNA of the CDR3 is TGTGCCAGCAGCCAAGATTTCAGCGGGAACACTGAAGCTTTCTTT. Translation gives CASSQDFSGNTEAFF. The genes are TRBV3-1 (or the pseudogene TRBV3-2) and TRBJ1-1; D gene unclear. The CDR3 runs 15 residues. CDR1 and CDR2 (germline): LGHDT, YNNKEL (reference sequence). Deletions cut 0 bases from V and 1 base from J, with 9 bases between.

The J gene is TRBJ1-4, the V gene TRBV9; D gene uncertain. The CDR3 is made up of 15 amino acids. Germline CDR1 reads SGDLS; CDR2 reads YYNGEE. V lost 0 bases, J lost 7 bases, and 13 bases lay in between. CDR3 region: CASSVVSGFAEKLFF. The CDR3 nucleotides are TGTGCCAGCAGCGTAGTATCGGGGTTTGCTGAAAAACTGTTTTTT.

V is TRBV6-2 or TRBV6-3 and J is TRBJ2-2, with D possibly matching TRBD1 (6 bases). The germline V and J ends were trimmed by 4 bases and 6 bases, with 12 bases remaining between them. From germline, CDR1 is MNHEY and CDR2 SVGEGT. The CDR3 totals 14 residues. For the CDR3, the DNA is TGTGCCAGCAGTTTAAACTACAGGGCCGGGGAGCTGTTTTTT. It codes for CASSLNYRAGELFF.

This clone has a single count. The chain carries TRBV7-9 and TRBJ2-1; 9 bases are a match to TRBD1. Germline CDR1 reads SEHNR; CDR2 reads FQNEAQ (reference sequence). With 5 bases clipped from V and 15 bases from J, the junction kept 5 bases outside the gene matches. The CDR3 has 11 amino acids. The CDR3 loop reads CASSIGQGLFF. The CDR3, as DNA: TGTGCCAGCAGCATAGGACAGGGGCTGTTCTTC.

This clone has just one count. J is TRBJ2-7 and V is TRBV6-5, with 9 bases fitting TRBD1. The CDR3 totals 15 residues. The V gene's germline CDR1 is MNHEY and CDR2 SVGAGI. J was trimmed by 5 bases and V by 2 bases; bases with no gene match: 7. For the CDR3, the DNA is TGTGCCAGCAGTTACCCCGGACAGGGGACCGACGAGCAGTACTTC. Its protein product is CASSYPGQGTDEQYF.

The chain has TRBV7-2 and TRBJ2-7, with TRBD1 as a possible D gene (6 bases). Germline CDR1 is SGHTA and CDR2 is FQGNSA. This CDR3 comprises 15 residues. The V and J ends lost 1 base and 4 bases respectively, with 14 bases between them. The CDR3 protein is CASSLGGGQIYEQYF. The CDR3 coding sequence is TGTGCCAGCAGCTTAGGCGGCGGACAGATATACGAGCAGTACTTC. Full variable domain (missing parts from reference TRBV7-2 and TRBJ2-7): GAGVSQSPSNKVTEKGKDVELRCDPISGHTALYWYRQSLGQGLEFLIYFQGNSAPDKSGLPSDRFSAERTGGSVSTLTIQRTQQEDSAVYLCASSLGGGQIYEQYFGPGTRLTVT.

This chain links TRBV27 with TRBJ1-5; D not certain. The CDR3 totals 13 residues. V lost 2 bases and J lost 6, with 8 bases in between. Germline lookup yields CDR1 MNHEY and CDR2 SMNVEV (reference sequence). The CDR3 bases are TGTGCCAGCAGTTTAGCGGGGAGTCAGCCCCAGCATTTT. This gives the protein CASSLAGSQPQHF.

This chain connects TRBV5-5 to TRBJ2-5; D is possibly TRBD1 (6 bases). Germline values: CDR1 SGHKS, CDR2 YYEKEE (reference sequence). The CDR3 consists of 14 residues. V dropped 4 bases and J dropped 2 bases, with 12 bases sitting between them. In DNA form, the CDR3 reads TGTGCCAGCAGCCCTGGACAGCTTCAAGAGACCCAGTACTTC. The encoded protein is CASSPGQLQETQYF.

The V call is TRBV5-1, the J call TRBJ1-1, with TRBD1 as a possible D gene (5 bases). This CDR3 contains 14 residues. V was trimmed by 2 bases and J by 2 bases, leaving 10 bases between them. Germline V CDR1 and CDR2: SGHRS, YFSETQ. CDR3 in amino acids: CASSLGAQNTEAFF. CDR3 coding DNA: TGCGCCAGCAGCTTAGGGGCCCAAAACACTGAAGCTTTCTTT.

The chain is built from TRBV28 and TRBJ1-5, with 8 bases lining up with TRBD1. The CDR3 is 15 amino acids. After removal of 6 bases from V and 4 bases from J, the junction contained 8 bases not matched to a gene. Per germline, CDR1 MDHEN and CDR2 SYDVKM. CDR3 sequence: CASRPGTGPNQPQHF. CDR3 coding DNA: TGTGCCAGCAGACCCGGGACAGGACCTAATCAGCCCCAGCATTTT.

This clone was counted between two and nine times. The chain carries TRBV7-2 and TRBJ2-7; 9 bases are a match to TRBD1. There are 15 residues in the CDR3. Germline V gene sequence: CDR1 SGHTA, CDR2 FQGNSA. The V segment lost 3 bases and the J segment 2 bases; nucleotides outside the gene matches: 5. CDR3 sequence reads: CASSFSTGGTYEQYF. CDR3 bases: TGTGCCAGCAGCTTTTCTACAGGGGGCACCTACGAGCAGTACTTC.

This rearrangement joins TRBV19 to TRBJ2-6; TRBD1 agrees at 9 bases. This CDR3 region has 17 residues. V trimming: 6 bases; J trimming: 0 bases; junction bases outside the gene matches: 6. Germline loops: CDR1 LNHDA, CDR2 SQIVND (reference sequence). CDR3 residues: CASSPGTGTSGANVLTF. DNA of the CDR3: TGTGCCAGTAGCCCCGGGACAGGGACCTCTGGGGCCAACGTCCTGACTTTC.

A few counts support this clone. J is TRBJ1-1 and V is TRBV4-1; 8 nucleotides agree with TRBD1. The CDR3 covers 16 residues. Germline assignment: CDR1 MGHRA and CDR2 YSYEKL. V lost 2 bases and J lost 2; bases outside the gene matches: 7. CDR3 residues: CASSQPHDRGNTEAFF. CDR3 nucleotide sequence: TGCGCCAGCAGCCAACCCCACGACAGGGGAAACACTGAAGCTTTCTTT.

The V gene is TRBV6-5, the J gene TRBJ1-6, with 8 bases identical to TRBD1. The V gene end was trimmed by 7 bases and the J gene end by 10 bases; junction bases not matched to a gene: 9. The CDR3 consists of 14 residues. The V gene's germline CDR1 is MNHEY and CDR2 SVGAGI. The CDR3, as DNA: TGTGCCAGCATTGGACAGGGTGGCGTCTCACCCCTCCACTTT. Protein product: CASIGQGGVSPLHF.

J is TRBJ2-7 and V is TRBV6-5; 10 nucleotides agree with TRBD1. Trimming at V came to 0 bases and at J to 5 bases, leaving 4 bases not matched to a gene. Germline values: CDR1 MNHEY, CDR2 SVGAGI. The CDR3 is made up of 15 amino acids. The CDR3 DNA follows: TGTGCCAGCAGTTACTCTGGACAGGGGGGACACGAGCAGTACTTC. It is translated as CASSYSGQGGHEQYF.

This clone was seen more than once but under ten times. The rearrangement joins TRBV9 to TRBJ2-2; D is possibly TRBD1 (5 bases). Per germline, CDR1 SGDLS and CDR2 YYNGEE. The V end was cut by 5 bases, the J end by 1 base, with 12 bases between. The CDR3 covers 15 residues. The CDR3 loop reads CASRVLGLNTGELFF. As DNA, the CDR3 is TGTGCCAGCAGGGTGTTGGGGCTGAACACCGGGGAGCTGTTTTTT. The full variable domain, rest sourced from reference TRBV9 and TRBJ2-2, is DSGVTQTPKHLITATGQRVTLRCSPRSGDLSVYWYQQSLDQGLQFLIQYYNGEERAKGNILERFSAQQFPDLHSELNLSSLELGDSALYFCASRVLGLNTGELFFGEGSRLTVL.

The chain joins TRBV19 to TRBJ1-5, with 7 bases fitting TRBD1. Trimming removed 10 bases from V and 3 bases from J; junction bases left unmatched: 12. The CDR3 extends over 15 amino acids. CDR1 is LNHDA, CDR2 SQIVND, per germline (reference sequence). The CDR3 spells CATKDRVGNNQPQHF. CDR3 bases: TGTGCCACCAAAGACAGGGTGGGAAACAATCAGCCCCAGCATTTT.

The chain couples TRBV18 to TRBJ2-7; D remains ambiguous. CDR1 and CDR2 (germline): KGHSH, LQKENI. The CDR3 runs 12 residues. Between the trimmed V and J ends, which lost 2 bases and 6 bases, there was a span of 8 bases. CDR3 in DNA: TGTGCCAGCTCACCAACTGCCTCCGAGCAGTACTTC. Its translation is CASSPTASEQYF.

V gene TRBV14 combines with J gene TRBJ2-1, with 7 bases fitting TRBD2. This CDR3 comprises 14 residues. Germline V gives CDR1 SGHDN, CDR2 FVKESK. V dropped 0 bases and J dropped 7; count of bases not matched to a gene: 3. CDR3 in DNA: TGTGCCAGCAGCCAAGATCCGGGACTAAATGAGCAGTTCTTC. Protein product: CASSQDPGLNEQFF.

This clone showed up just once. This chain joins TRBV7-8 and TRBJ1-1, with D possibly being TRBD1 (5 bases). This CDR3 has 14 amino acids. Germline V lookup: CDR1 SGHVS, CDR2 FQNEAQ. Trimming stripped 4 bases from V and 6 bases from J, with 15 bases between. CDR3 nucleotide sequence: TGTGCCAGCAGCTGGGGGGTACGGGACTCTGAAGCTTTCTTT. This translates into CASSWGVRDSEAFF.

The CDR3 bases are TGTGCCAGCAGCCAGGGGGGGCAGGGGAACACCGGGGAGCTGTTTTTT. Translating it yields CASSQGGQGNTGELFF. The genes are TRBV3-1 (or the pseudogene TRBV3-2) and TRBJ2-2; possibly TRBD2 for D (7 bases). The CDR3 runs to 16 residues. Germline V gene lookup returns CDR1 LGHDT and CDR2 YNNKEL (reference sequence). V gave up 3 bases and J gave up 1 base, with 12 bases separating them.

This rearrangement joins TRBV5-1 to TRBJ2-5, with D perhaps matching TRBD2 (5 bases). Trimming took off 4 bases at V and 3 bases at J, with 10 bases between the two ends. Germline-derived CDR1 and CDR2 are SGHRS and YFSETQ. The CDR3 totals 13 residues. The CDR3 loop reads CASSVFGEETQYF. For the CDR3, the DNA is TGCGCCAGCAGCGTATTCGGGGAAGAGACCCAGTACTTC.

This sequence joins TRBV5-6 and TRBJ2-2, with 10 bases identical to TRBD2. The V gene's germline CDR1 is SGHDT and CDR2 YYEEEE. The ends lost 5 bases at V and 5 bases at J; junction bases unmatched: 6. CDR3 length equals 15 residues. The CDR3 is CASRRGTSETGELFF. The CDR3 DNA reads as TGTGCCAGCAGACGAGGGACTAGCGAGACCGGGGAGCTGTTTTTT. The full variable domain, in which reference TRBV5-6 and TRBJ2-2 provide the parts outside the CDR3, is DAGVTQSPTHLIKTRGQQVTLRCSPKSGHDTVSWYQQALGQGPQFIFQYYEEEERQRGNFPDRFSGHQFPNYSSELNVNALLLGDSALYLCASRRGTSETGELFFGEGSRLTVL.

V and J are TRBV10-2 and TRBJ1-3; D unclear. Germline loops: CDR1 WSHSY, CDR2 SAAADI. The CDR3 extends over 14 amino acids. V dropped 3 bases and J dropped 4 bases, with 10 bases sitting between them. The CDR3 loop is CASSERGNGNTIYF. The DNA for the CDR3 is TGCGCCAGCAGTGAACGCGGTAACGGAAACACCATATATTTT.

This sequence joins TRBV5-6 and TRBJ1-4; TRBD1 matches at 7 bases. V dropped 3 bases and J dropped 7; count of bases not matched to a gene: 9. The CDR3 is 15 residues long. Germline assignment: CDR1 SGHDT and CDR2 YYEEEE. CDR3 region: CASSSDREGVEKLFF. As DNA, the CDR3 is TGTGCCAGCAGCTCCGACAGGGAAGGCGTTGAAAAACTGTTTTTT.